This T cell receptor beta chain was retrieved from a study of technical replicates of blood from a few donors. The germline V and J ends were trimmed by 4 bases and 11 bases, with 18 bases remaining between them. The CDR3 is 13 residues long. The germline gives CDR1 SGDLS, CDR2 YYNGEE. Generated by immunoSEQ multiplex PCR, the TCRdb table keeps only in-frame clones and is missing some. Among about 100,000 clones listed, 95% were seen once. The TCR comes from a human donor in good health. The sequenced sample consisted of T cells isolated from PBMCs. V gene TRBV9 combines with J gene TRBJ1-1, with D possibly being TRBD1 (5 bases). This chain's CDR3 is CASSPRGVGAAFF. CDR3 DNA sequence: TGTGCCAGCAGCCCCCGTGGCGTAGGGGCTGCTTTCTTT.